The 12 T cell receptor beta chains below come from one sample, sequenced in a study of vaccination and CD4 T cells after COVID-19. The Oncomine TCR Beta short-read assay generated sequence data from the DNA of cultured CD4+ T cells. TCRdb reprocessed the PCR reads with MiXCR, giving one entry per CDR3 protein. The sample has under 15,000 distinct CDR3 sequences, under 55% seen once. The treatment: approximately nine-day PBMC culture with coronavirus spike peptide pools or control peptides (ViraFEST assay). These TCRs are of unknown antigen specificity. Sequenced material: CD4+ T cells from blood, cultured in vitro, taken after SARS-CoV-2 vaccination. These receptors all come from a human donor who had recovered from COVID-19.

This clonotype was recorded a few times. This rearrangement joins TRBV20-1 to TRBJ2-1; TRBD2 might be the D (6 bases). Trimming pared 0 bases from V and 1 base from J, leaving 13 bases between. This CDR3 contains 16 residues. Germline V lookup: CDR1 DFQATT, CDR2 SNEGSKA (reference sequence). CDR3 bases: TGCAGTGCTAGAGATCCGACTAGAGGGTCCTACAATGAGCAGTTCTTC. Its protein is CSARDPTRGSYNEQFF.

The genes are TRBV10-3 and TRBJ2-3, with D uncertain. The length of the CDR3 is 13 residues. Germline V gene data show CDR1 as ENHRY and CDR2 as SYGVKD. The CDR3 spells CAPTEPYTDTQYF. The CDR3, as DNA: TGTGCTCCCACGGAACCGTACACAGATACGCAGTATTTT.

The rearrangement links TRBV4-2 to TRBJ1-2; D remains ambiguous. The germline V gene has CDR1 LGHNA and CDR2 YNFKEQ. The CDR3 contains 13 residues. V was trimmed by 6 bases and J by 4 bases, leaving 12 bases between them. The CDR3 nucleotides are TGTGCCAGCAGTTCAAGGGTGGGCTATGGCTACACCTTC. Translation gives CASSSRVGYGYTF.

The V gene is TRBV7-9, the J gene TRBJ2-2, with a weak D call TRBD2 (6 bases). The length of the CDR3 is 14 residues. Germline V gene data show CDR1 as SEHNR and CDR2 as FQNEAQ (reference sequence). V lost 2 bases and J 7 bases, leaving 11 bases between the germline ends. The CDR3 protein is CASSLWTTSGELFF. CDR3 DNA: TGTGCCAGCAGCTTATGGACTACTAGCGGGGAGCTGTTTTTT.

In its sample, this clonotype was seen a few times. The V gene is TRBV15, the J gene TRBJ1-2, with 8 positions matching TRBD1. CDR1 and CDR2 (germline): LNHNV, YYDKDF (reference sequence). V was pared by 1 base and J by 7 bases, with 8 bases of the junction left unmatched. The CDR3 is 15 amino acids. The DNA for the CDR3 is TGTGCCACCAGCAGAGCGAACGGACAGGGTGTTGGCTACACCTTC. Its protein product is CATSRANGQGVGYTF.

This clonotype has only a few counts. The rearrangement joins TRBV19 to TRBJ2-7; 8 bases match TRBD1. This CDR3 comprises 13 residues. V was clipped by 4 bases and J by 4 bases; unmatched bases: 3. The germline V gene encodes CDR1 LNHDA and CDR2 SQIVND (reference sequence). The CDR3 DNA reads TGTGCCAGTAGTAATGACAGGGGTTACGAGCAGTACTTC. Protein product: CASSNDRGYEQYF. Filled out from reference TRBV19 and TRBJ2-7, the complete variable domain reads DGGITQSPKYLFRKEGQNVTLSCEQNLNHDAMYWYRQDPGQGLRLIYYSQIVNDFQKGDIAEGYSVSREKKESFPLTVTSAQKNPTAFYLCASSNDRGYEQYFGPGTRLTVT.

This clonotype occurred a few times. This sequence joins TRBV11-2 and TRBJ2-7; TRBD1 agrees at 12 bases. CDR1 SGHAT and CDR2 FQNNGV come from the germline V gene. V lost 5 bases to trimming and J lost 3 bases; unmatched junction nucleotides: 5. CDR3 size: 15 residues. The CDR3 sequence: CASSTGTGGLYEQYF. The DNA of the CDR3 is TGTGCCAGCAGCACCGGGACAGGGGGCCTCTACGAGCAGTACTTC.

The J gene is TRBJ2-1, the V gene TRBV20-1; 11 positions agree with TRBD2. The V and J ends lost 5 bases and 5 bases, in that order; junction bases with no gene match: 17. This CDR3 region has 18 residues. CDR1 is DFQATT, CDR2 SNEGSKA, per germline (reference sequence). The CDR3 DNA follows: TGCAGTGCTCCTACTAGCGGGGGCGCAGTGATCGGTAACAATGAGCAGTTCTTC. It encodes CSAPTSGGAVIGNNEQFF.

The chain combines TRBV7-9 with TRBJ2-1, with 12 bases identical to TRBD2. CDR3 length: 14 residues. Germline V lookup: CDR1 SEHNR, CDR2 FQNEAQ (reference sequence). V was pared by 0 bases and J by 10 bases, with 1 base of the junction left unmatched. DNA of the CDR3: TGTGCCAGCAGCTTAGCACTAGCGGGAGGAGAGCAGTTCTTC. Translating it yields CASSLALAGGEQFF. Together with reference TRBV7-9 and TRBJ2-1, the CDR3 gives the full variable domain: DTGVSQNPRHKITKRGQNVTFRCDPISEHNRLYWYRQTLGQGPEFLTYFQNEAQLEKSRLLSDRFSAERPKGSFSTLEIQRTEQGDSAMYLCASSLALAGGEQFFGPGTRLTVL.

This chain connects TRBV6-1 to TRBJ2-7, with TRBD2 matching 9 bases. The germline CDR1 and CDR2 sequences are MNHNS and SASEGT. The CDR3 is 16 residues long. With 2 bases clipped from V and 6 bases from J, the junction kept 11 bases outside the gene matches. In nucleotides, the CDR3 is TGTGCCAGCAGTGAATTAGCGGGAGTCGGGCTCAGCGAGCAGTACTTC. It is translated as CASSELAGVGLSEQYF.

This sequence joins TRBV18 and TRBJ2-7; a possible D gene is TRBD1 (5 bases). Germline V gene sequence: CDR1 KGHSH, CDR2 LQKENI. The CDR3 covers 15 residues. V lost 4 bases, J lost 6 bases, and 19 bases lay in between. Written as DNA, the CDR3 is TGTGCCAGCTCACTTAACACCGTCAAGGGGTCCGAGCAGTACTTC. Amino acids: CASSLNTVKGSEQYF.

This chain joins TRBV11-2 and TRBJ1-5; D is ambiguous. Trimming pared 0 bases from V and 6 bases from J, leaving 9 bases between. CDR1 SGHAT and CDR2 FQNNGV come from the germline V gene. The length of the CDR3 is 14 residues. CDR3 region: CASSLERGGQPQHF. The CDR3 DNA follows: TGTGCCAGCAGCTTAGAACGCGGTGGTCAGCCCCAGCATTTT. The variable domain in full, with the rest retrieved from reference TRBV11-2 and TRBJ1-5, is EAGVAQSPRYKIIEKRQSVAFWCNPISGHATLYWYQQILGQGPKLLIQFQNNGVVDDSQLPKDRFSAERLKGVDSTLKIQPAKLEDSAVYLCASSLERGGQPQHFGDGTRLSIL.